The rows below give T cell receptor beta chains drawn from one sample of a study of T cell repertoires in cytomegalovirus infection. TCRdb re-derived calls from the reads in MiXCR, one entry per CDR3 protein. The repertoire holds hundreds of thousands of distinct CDR3 sequences, with approximately 30% as singletons. The antigens for these receptors are not known. This specimen was cultured CD8+ T cells from PBMCs, taken from culture after CMV antigen stimulation. Receptor source: a human donor in good health (CMV status not recorded). Some clones in this sample may be carry-over from other donors' samples. The CDR3 runs from the conserved cysteine through the conserved F or W. The order of the fields is clone size, J gene, V gene, D gene, CDR3 length, CDR3 protein, CDR3 DNA. D genes are given only for firm matches. Not all rows give a size; the values are once, few, many and, for expanded clones, a class.

clone size: .
J gene: TRBJ1-6
V gene: TRBV25-1
D gene: .
CDR3 length: 13
CDR3 protein: CASSAGSNSPLHF
CDR3 DNA: TGTGCCAGCAGTGCCGGGTCGAATTCACCCCTCCACTTT

clone size: .
J gene: TRBJ2-1
V gene: TRBV27
D gene: .
CDR3 length: 13
CDR3 protein: CASSLRWADEQFF
CDR3 DNA: TGTGCCAGCAGTTTAAGATGGGCAGATGAGCAGTTCTTC

clone size: .
J gene: TRBJ2-1
V gene: TRBV23-1
D gene: TRBD1
CDR3 length: 15
CDR3 protein: CASKPRTGVYNEQFF
CDR3 DNA: TGCGCCAGCAAGCCCAGGACAGGGGTCTACAATGAGCAGTTCTTC

clone size: many
J gene: TRBJ1-4
V gene: TRBV7-2
D gene: .
CDR3 length: 15
CDR3 protein: CASSLARGFGEKLFF
CDR3 DNA: TGTGCCAGCAGCTTAGCCAGGGGTTTCGGAGAAAAACTGTTTTTT

clone size: .
J gene: TRBJ1-1
V gene: TRBV6-1
D gene: TRBD1
CDR3 length: 17
CDR3 protein: CASTEAGQGGMNTEAFF
CDR3 DNA: TGTGCCAGCACCGAAGCCGGGCAGGGGGGGATGAACACTGAAGCTTTCTTT

clone size: once
J gene: TRBJ1-1
V gene: TRBV25-1
D gene: .
CDR3 length: 16
CDR3 protein: CASSEYSPGPDTEAFF
CDR3 DNA: TGTGCCAGCAGTGAATACTCCCCAGGGCCCGACACTGAAGCTTTCTTT

clone size: .
J gene: TRBJ2-1
V gene: TRBV9
D gene: TRBD2
CDR3 length: 17
CDR3 protein: CASSAGTSGGGYNEQFF
CDR3 DNA: TGTGCCAGCAGCGCAGGGACTAGCGGGGGGGGCTACAATGAGCAGTTCTTC

clone size: many
J gene: TRBJ2-3
V gene: TRBV4-2
D gene: .
CDR3 length: 16
CDR3 protein: CASSQGGGPERDTQYF
CDR3 DNA: TGTGCCAGCAGCCAAGGGGGGGGCCCCGAGAGAGATACGCAGTATTTT

clone size: .
J gene: TRBJ1-1
V gene: TRBV28
D gene: TRBD1
CDR3 length: 15
CDR3 protein: CASSSTGGTNTEAFF
CDR3 DNA: TGTGCCAGCAGTTCCACAGGGGGTACGAACACTGAAGCTTTCTTT

clone size: many
J gene: TRBJ1-4
V gene: TRBV7-2
D gene: .
CDR3 length: 13
CDR3 protein: CASSYPKGEKLFF
CDR3 DNA: TGTGCCAGCAGCTATCCGAAAGGAGAAAAACTGTTTTTT

clone size: many
J gene: TRBJ1-1
V gene: TRBV6-5
D gene: .
CDR3 length: 12
CDR3 protein: CASSYSGIEAFF
CDR3 DNA: TGTGCCAGCAGTTACTCGGGAATTGAAGCTTTCTTT

clone size: .
J gene: TRBJ1-1
V gene: TRBV7-9
D gene: .
CDR3 length: 15
CDR3 protein: CASSLPGYWGTEAFF
CDR3 DNA: TGTGCCAGCAGCTTACCAGGGTATTGGGGCACTGAAGCTTTCTTT

clone size: many
J gene: TRBJ1-1
V gene: TRBV7-6
D gene: .
CDR3 length: 13
CDR3 protein: CASSSTSNTEAFF
CDR3 DNA: TGTGCCAGCAGCTCTACATCGAACACTGAAGCTTTCTTT

clone size: .
J gene: TRBJ2-5
V gene: TRBV7-9
D gene: .
CDR3 length: 15
CDR3 protein: CASSLLVRGKETQYF
CDR3 DNA: TGTGCCAGCAGCCTACTAGTGCGAGGGAAAGAGACCCAGTACTTC

clone size: .
J gene: TRBJ2-1
V gene: TRBV4-1
D gene: .
CDR3 length: 18
CDR3 protein: CASSQGGGQMRYYNEQFF
CDR3 DNA: TGCGCCAGCAGCCAGGGAGGAGGCCAGATGCGATACTACAATGAGCAGTTCTTC

clone size: .
J gene: TRBJ1-1
V gene: TRBV27
D gene: TRBD1
CDR3 length: 14
CDR3 protein: CASSTDRGSTEAFF
CDR3 DNA: TGTGCCAGCAGTACGGACAGGGGAAGCACTGAAGCTTTCTTT

clone size: .
J gene: TRBJ2-5
V gene: TRBV7-8
D gene: TRBD2
CDR3 length: 14
CDR3 protein: CASSLSLALETQYF
CDR3 DNA: TGTGCCAGCAGCTTATCACTAGCGCTGGAGACCCAGTACTTC

clone size: .
J gene: TRBJ2-7
V gene: TRBV5-1
D gene: TRBD1
CDR3 length: 15
CDR3 protein: CASSLTGGTFYEQYF
CDR3 DNA: TGCGCCAGCAGCTTGACAGGGGGAACCTTCTACGAGCAGTACTTC

clone size: .
J gene: TRBJ2-3
V gene: TRBV4-1
D gene: TRBD1
CDR3 length: 17
CDR3 protein: CTSSQGWGQIGADTQYF
CDR3 DNA: TGCACCAGCAGCCAGGGATGGGGACAGATTGGGGCAGATACGCAGTATTTT

clone size: few
J gene: TRBJ2-1
V gene: TRBV19
D gene: .
CDR3 length: 13
CDR3 protein: CASSIDSDNEQFF
CDR3 DNA: TGTGCCAGTAGTATCGACAGTGACAATGAGCAGTTCTTC

clone size: .
J gene: TRBJ2-3
V gene: TRBV2
D gene: .
CDR3 length: 13
CDR3 protein: CAAWGAHRDTQYF
CDR3 DNA: TGTGCCGCCTGGGGGGCCCATCGAGATACGCAGTATTTT

clone size: .
J gene: TRBJ2-5
V gene: TRBV4-3
D gene: TRBD2
CDR3 length: 15
CDR3 protein: CASSQEAGGRETQYF
CDR3 DNA: TGCGCCAGCAGCCAAGAAGCGGGGGGGCGTGAGACCCAGTACTTC

clone size: .
J gene: TRBJ2-5
V gene: TRBV24-1
D gene: .
CDR3 length: 16
CDR3 protein: CATSDFGDRPQETQYF
CDR3 DNA: TGTGCCACCAGTGATTTCGGAGACAGACCACAAGAGACCCAGTACTTC

clone size: .
J gene: TRBJ2-7
V gene: TRBV5-1
D gene: .
CDR3 length: 15
CDR3 protein: CASSLAGLGIDEQYF
CDR3 DNA: TGCGCCAGCAGCTTGGCAGGCTTAGGGATCGACGAGCAGTACTTC

clone size: many
J gene: TRBJ1-2
V gene: TRBV7-3
D gene: .
CDR3 length: 16
CDR3 protein: CASSLIGGASFYGYTF
CDR3 DNA: TGTGCCAGCAGCTTAATAGGAGGGGCGTCTTTCTATGGCTACACCTTC